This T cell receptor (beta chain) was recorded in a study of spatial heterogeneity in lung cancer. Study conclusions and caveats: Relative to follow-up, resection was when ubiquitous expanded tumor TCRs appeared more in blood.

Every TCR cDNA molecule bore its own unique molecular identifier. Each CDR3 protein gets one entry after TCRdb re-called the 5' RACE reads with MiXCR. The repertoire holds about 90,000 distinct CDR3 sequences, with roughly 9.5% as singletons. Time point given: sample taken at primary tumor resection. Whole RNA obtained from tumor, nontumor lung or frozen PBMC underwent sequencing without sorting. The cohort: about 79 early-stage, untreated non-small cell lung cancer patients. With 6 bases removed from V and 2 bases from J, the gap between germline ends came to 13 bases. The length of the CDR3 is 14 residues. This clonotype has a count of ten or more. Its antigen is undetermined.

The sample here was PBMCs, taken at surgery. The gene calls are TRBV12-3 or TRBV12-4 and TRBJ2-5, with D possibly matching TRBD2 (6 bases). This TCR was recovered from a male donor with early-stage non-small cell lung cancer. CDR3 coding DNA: TGTGCCAGCAGCCGAGGGGAGGCGCAAGAGACCCAGTACTTC. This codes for CASSRGEAQETQYF.